This TCR beta chain was sequenced for a study of blood T cells in healthy people across ages. Germline V gene lookup returns CDR1 LGHNA and CDR2 YSLEER. V gave up 0 bases and J gave up 6 bases, with 9 bases separating them. This CDR3 is 14 amino acids long. A second about 7 to 12 cycle PCR used barcoded and J-beta primers. TCRdb recomputed calls from the 5' RACE reads with MiXCR, one row per CDR3 protein. This table holds about 930,000 distinct CDR3 sequences, 25% to 35% found once. These records were also assigned to another study, of T cells of mothers and their children.

The chain joins TRBV4-3 to TRBJ2-1; D not certain. The clonotype was recovered from a woman between 40 and 55 years old in good health. Sequencing was performed on blood. CDR3 sequence: CASSQDPASNEQFF. The CDR3 DNA follows: TGCGCCAGCAGCCAAGATCCAGCAAGCAATGAGCAGTTCTTC.